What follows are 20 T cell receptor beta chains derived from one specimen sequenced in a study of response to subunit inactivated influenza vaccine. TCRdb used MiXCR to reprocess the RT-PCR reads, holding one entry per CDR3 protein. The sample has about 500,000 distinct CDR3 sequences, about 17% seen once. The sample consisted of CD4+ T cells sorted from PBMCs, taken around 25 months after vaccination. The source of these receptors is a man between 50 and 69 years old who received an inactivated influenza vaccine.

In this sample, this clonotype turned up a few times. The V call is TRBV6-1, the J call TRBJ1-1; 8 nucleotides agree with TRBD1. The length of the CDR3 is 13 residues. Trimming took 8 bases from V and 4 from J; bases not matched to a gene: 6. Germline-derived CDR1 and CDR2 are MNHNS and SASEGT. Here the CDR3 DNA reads TGTGCCAGCCAGGGGGCTACGCGCACTGAAGCTTTCTTT. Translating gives CASQGATRTEAFF.

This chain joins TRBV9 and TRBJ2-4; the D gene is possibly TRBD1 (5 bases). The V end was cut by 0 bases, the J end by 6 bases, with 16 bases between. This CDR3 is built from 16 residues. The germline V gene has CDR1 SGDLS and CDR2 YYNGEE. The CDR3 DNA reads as TGTGCCAGCAGCGTAGCTATCAGTGACACAGGAAACATTCAGTACTTC. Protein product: CASSVAISDTGNIQYF.

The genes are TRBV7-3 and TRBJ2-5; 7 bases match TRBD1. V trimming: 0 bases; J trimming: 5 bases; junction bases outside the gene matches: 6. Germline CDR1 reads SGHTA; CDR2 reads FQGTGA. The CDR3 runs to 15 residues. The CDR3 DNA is TGTGCCAGCAGCTTAACCGGGACAGCGCAGGAGACCCAGTACTTC. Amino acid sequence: CASSLTGTAQETQYF.

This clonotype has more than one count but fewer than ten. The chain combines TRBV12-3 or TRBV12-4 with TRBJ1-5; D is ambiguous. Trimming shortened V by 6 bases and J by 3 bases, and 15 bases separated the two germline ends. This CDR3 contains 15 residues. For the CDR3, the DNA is TGTGCCAGCAGACTCGGACTGGTAGACAATCAGCCCCAGCATTTT. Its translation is CASRLGLVDNQPQHF.

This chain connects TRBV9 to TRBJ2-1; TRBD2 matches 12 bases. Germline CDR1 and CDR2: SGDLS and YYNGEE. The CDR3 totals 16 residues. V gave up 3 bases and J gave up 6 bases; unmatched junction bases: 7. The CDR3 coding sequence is TGTGCCAGCAGCGCACCTAGCGGGAGGGTCCTCAATGAGCAGTTCTTC. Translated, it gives CASSAPSGRVLNEQFF.

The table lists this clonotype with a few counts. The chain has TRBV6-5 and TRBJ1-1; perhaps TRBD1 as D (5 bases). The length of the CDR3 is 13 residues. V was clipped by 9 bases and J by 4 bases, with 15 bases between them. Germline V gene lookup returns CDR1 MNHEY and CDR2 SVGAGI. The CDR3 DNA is TGTGCCAGTGGGGACCCGCCGAGCACTGAAGCTTTCTTT. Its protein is CASGDPPSTEAFF.

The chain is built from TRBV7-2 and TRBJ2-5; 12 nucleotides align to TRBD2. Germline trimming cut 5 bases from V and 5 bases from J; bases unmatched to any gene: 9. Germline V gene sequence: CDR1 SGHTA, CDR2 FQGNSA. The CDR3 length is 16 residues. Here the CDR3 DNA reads TGTGCCAGCAGCCCAGATCTAGCGGGAGGGCGGGAGACCCAGTACTTC. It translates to CASSPDLAGGRETQYF.

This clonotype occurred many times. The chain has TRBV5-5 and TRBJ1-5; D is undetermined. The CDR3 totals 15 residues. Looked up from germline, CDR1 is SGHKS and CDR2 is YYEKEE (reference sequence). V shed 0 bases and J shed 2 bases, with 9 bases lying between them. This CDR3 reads CASSLVGSGNQPQHF. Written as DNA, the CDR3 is TGTGCCAGCAGCTTGGTGGGATCTGGCAATCAGCCCCAGCATTTT. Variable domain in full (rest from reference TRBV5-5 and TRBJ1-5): DAGVTQSPTHLIKTRGQQVTLRCSPISGHKSVSWYQQVLGQGPQFIFQYYEKEERGRGNFPDRFSARQFPNYSSELNVNALLLGDSALYLCASSLVGSGNQPQHFGDGTRLSIL.

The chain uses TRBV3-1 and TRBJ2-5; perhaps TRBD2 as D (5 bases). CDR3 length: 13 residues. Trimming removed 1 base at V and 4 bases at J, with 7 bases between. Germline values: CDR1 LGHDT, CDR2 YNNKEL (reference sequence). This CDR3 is CASSQGGAETQYF. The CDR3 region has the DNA TGTGCCAGCAGCCAAGGGGGAGCAGAGACCCAGTACTTC.

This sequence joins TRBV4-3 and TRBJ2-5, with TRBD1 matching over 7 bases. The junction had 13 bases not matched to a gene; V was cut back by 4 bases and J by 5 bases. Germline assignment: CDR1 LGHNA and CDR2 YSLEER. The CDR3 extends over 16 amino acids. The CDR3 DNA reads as TGCGCCAGCAGCCCAAGGGGGCCAGGGGTACGGGAGACCCAGTACTTC. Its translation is CASSPRGPGVRETQYF.

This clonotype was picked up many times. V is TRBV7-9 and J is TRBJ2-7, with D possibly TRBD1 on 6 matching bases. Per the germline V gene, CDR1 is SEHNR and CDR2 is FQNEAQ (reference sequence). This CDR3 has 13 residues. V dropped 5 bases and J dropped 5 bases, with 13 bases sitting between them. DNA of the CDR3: TGTGCCAGCAGCCTAGGGGGTCTCCACGAGCAGTACTTC. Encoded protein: CASSLGGLHEQYF.

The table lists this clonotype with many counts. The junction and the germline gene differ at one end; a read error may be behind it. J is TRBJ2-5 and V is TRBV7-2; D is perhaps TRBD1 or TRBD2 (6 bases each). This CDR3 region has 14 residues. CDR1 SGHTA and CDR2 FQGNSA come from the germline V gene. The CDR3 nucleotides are TGCGCCAGCAGCTTGGGGGGCGGACAAGAGACCCAGTACTTC. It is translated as CASSLGGGQETQYF.

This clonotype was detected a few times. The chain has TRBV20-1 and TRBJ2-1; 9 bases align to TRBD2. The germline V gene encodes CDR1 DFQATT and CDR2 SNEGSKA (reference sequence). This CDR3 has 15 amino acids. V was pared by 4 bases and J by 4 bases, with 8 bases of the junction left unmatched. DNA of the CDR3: TGCAGTGCTACCTACAGCGGGAGGAATTACAATGAGCAGTTCTTC. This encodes CSATYSGRNYNEQFF.

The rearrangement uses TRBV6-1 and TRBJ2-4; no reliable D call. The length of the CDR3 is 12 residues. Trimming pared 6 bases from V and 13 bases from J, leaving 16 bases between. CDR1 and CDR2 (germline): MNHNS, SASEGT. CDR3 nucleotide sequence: TGTGCCAGCAGCTCTGAAGTGGGAAACCAGTACTTC. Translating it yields CASSSEVGNQYF.

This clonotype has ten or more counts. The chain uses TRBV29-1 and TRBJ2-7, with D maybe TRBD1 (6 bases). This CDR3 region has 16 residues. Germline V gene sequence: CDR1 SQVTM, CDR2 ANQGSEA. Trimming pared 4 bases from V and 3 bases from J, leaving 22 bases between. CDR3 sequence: CSVVIGRGSNLYEQYF. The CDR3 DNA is TGCAGCGTTGTAATTGGCAGGGGATCAAACCTCTACGAGCAGTACTTC.

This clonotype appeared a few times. CDR3 loop: CASSNFPTSGGYNEQFF. The CDR3 nucleotides are TGTGCCAGCAGCAACTTCCCGACTAGCGGGGGGTACAATGAGCAGTTCTTC. The chain employs TRBV7-2 and TRBJ2-1, with TRBD2 identical over 13 bases. CDR1 is SGHTA and CDR2 is FQGNSA in the germline V gene. V shed 5 bases and J 4 bases; nucleotides not matched to a gene: 8. The CDR3 is 17 residues long.

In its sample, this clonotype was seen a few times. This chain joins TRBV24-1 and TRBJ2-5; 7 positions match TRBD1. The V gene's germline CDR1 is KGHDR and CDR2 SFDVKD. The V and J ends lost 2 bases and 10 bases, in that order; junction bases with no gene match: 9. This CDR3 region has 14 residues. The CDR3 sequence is CATSDSRGLTNQYF. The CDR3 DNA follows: TGTGCCACCAGTGATTCGAGGGGGCTCACTAACCAGTACTTC.

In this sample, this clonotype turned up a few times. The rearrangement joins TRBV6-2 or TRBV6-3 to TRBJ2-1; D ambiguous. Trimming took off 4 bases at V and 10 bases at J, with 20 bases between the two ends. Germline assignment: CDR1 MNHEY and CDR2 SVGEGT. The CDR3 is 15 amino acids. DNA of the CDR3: TGTGCCAGCAGTTTAGGCCTACGGATTTCGCCGGAGCAGTTCTTC. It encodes CASSLGLRISPEQFF.

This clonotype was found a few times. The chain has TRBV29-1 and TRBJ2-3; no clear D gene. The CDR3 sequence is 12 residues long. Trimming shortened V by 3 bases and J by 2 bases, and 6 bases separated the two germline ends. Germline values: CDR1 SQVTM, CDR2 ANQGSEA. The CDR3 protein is CSVDGNTDTQYF. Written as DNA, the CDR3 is TGCAGCGTTGATGGGAACACAGATACGCAGTATTTT.

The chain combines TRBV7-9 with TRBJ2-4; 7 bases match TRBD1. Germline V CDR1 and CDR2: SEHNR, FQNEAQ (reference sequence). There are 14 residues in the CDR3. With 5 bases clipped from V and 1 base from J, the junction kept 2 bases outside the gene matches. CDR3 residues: CASSPGQAKNIQYF. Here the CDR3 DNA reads TGTGCCAGCAGCCCGGGACAGGCCAAAAACATTCAGTACTTC.